The table lists the clone carrying this T cell receptor beta chain with a few counts. What it recognizes is unknown. The data belong to a study of human T cells and chemical hapten exposure. Study in general: TCR yields per sample varied mostly from small pooled library volume differences. Study findings and constraints: TCRs at a frequency above 1 in 1000 stayed unchanged with DPC sensitization.

The library tagged individual cDNA molecules with unique molecular identifiers. Authors' analysis steps: 96,000 or so TCRs per sample was the median, with a range of roughly 23,224 to 690,600. TCRdb re-called the 5' RACE reads with MiXCR, one entry per CDR3 protein. None of the V and J calls come from the authors' own analysis; TCRdb made them. Found here are 81,000 or so distinct CDR3 sequences, 6% to 8.5% of them singletons; the top ten hold under 2.5%. The starting material, unfractionated whole blood, was used for total RNA extraction. The CDR3 has 16 residues. Germline V gene data show CDR1 as SGHRS and CDR2 as YFSETQ. The V gene lost 5 bases and the J gene lost 4 bases, with 16 bases spanning the gap.

The clonotype was recovered from a male donor in good health. The chain carries TRBV5-1 and TRBJ2-6; possible D gene TRBD1, 6 bases. The CDR3 DNA is TGCGCCAGCAGTGTGTCGTCAGGGGCCGGGGCCAACGTCCTGACTTTC. This translates into CASSVSSGAGANVLTF.